Listed here are 14 T cell receptor beta chains from one sample, sequenced in a study of blood T cell repertoires in COVID-19. Method: immunoSEQ multiplex PCR; TCRdb's copy keeps in-frame clones and lacks some. Seen here are roughly 120,000 clones, approximately 67% observed once, and the top ten hold around 8%. The sequenced material came from peripheral blood. Source of these receptors: a woman aged 55-70 years with acute or convalescent COVID-19.

The J gene is TRBJ2-7, the V gene TRBV19; no reliable D call. Germline assignment: CDR1 LNHDA and CDR2 SQIVND (reference sequence). V lost 6 bases, J lost 2 bases, and 11 bases lay in between. The CDR3 length is 13 residues. The CDR3 sequence is CASRPTGTYEQYF. The CDR3 DNA reads TGTGCCAGTAGGCCCACCGGTACCTACGAGCAGTACTTC.

This CDR3 is CASSFNQGREKLFF. In DNA form, the CDR3 reads TGTGCCAGCAGCTTTAACCAGGGCAGGGAAAAACTGTTTTTT. The chain carries TRBV7-2 and TRBJ1-4; D is perhaps TRBD1 (5 bases). The CDR3 spans 14 residues. The V gene's germline CDR1 is SGHTA and CDR2 FQGNSA. V lost 3 bases and J 8 bases, leaving 13 bases between the germline ends.

This clone was seen once. The chain is built from TRBV28 and TRBJ1-1; the D gene is possibly TRBD1 (6 bases). Trimming stripped 5 bases from V and 0 bases from J, with 13 bases between. The CDR3 runs 15 residues. The germline V gene has CDR1 MDHEN and CDR2 SYDVKM. The CDR3 sequence: CASSPLQGMNTEAFF. CDR3 DNA: TGTGCCAGCAGTCCCCTACAGGGCATGAACACTGAAGCTTTCTTT.

The chain combines TRBV19 with TRBJ2-1; 8 bases align to TRBD1. This CDR3 has 14 residues. The germline V gene encodes CDR1 LNHDA and CDR2 SQIVND (reference sequence). V shed 7 bases and J 0 bases; nucleotides not matched to a gene: 2. The CDR3: CASTDRGSYNEQFF. CDR3 in DNA: TGTGCCAGTACCGACAGGGGCTCCTACAATGAGCAGTTCTTC.

The chain recombines TRBV6-5 with TRBJ1-1, with 8 bases lining up with TRBD1. Germline CDR1 is MNHEY and CDR2 is SVGAGI. The CDR3 contains 12 residues. Trimming removed 6 bases from V and 11 bases from J; junction bases left unmatched: 8. The CDR3 DNA follows: TGTGCCAGCAGATCTGGACAGGGCAGGGCTTTCTTT. This codes for CASRSGQGRAFF.

This clone was picked up one time. The chain links TRBV25-1 to TRBJ2-1; D possibly corresponds to TRBD1 (6 bases). V was clipped by 3 bases and J by 3 bases, with 12 bases between them. This CDR3 region has 15 residues. Germline CDR1 reads MGHDK; CDR2 reads SYGVNS. The CDR3 sequence is CASSDDRKNYNEQFF. The CDR3 DNA sequence: TGTGCCAGCAGTGATGACAGGAAAAACTACAATGAGCAGTTCTTC.

The chain couples TRBV6-2 or TRBV6-3 to TRBJ2-5; 8 bases align to TRBD1. The CDR3 contains 15 residues. The trim removed 4 bases at V and 5 bases at J, leaving 9 bases unmatched. Germline-derived CDR1 and CDR2 are MNHEY and SVGEGT. In DNA form, the CDR3 reads TGTGCCAGCAGTTCCCGGACAGGGATTAAGGAGACCCAGTACTTC. Translating it yields CASSSRTGIKETQYF.

There are a few counts of this clone. CDR3 sequence (DNA): TGCAGTGCTAGTGCGGGTAGGGGGTCTGGGGCCAACGTCCTGACTTTC. Translation gives CSASAGRGSGANVLTF. J is TRBJ2-6 and V is TRBV20-1; tentatively, D is TRBD1 (6 bases). Germline V gene sequence: CDR1 DFQATT, CDR2 SNEGSKA (reference sequence). CDR3 size: 16 residues. Trimming removed 3 bases from V and 1 base from J, with 13 bases in between.

V is TRBV2 and J is TRBJ2-2; D might be TRBD1 (5 bases). Germline V gene sequence: CDR1 SNHLY, CDR2 FYNNEI. Trimming cost V 6 bases and J 4 bases, with 15 bases left between them. This CDR3 spans 15 amino acids. The CDR3 nucleotides read TGTGCCAGCAGCCCGACAGTGTTGGGCACCGGGGAGCTGTTTTTT. Its translation is CASSPTVLGTGELFF.

The chain carries TRBV30 and TRBJ1-1, with TRBD1 matching over 9 bases. Trimming removed 2 bases from V and 1 base from J; junction bases left unmatched: 2. CDR3 size: 14 residues. Germline V gene sequence: CDR1 GTSNPN, CDR2 SVGIG (reference sequence). CDR3 amino acids: CAWSLQGANTEAFF. The CDR3 nucleotides read TGTGCCTGGAGTCTACAGGGGGCGAACACTGAAGCTTTCTTT.

This clone has just a few counts. The chain carries TRBV6-1 and TRBJ1-3; unclear D gene. Trimming removed 0 bases from V and 0 bases from J, with 15 bases in between. Germline V gene lookup returns CDR1 MNHNS and CDR2 SASEGT. This CDR3 spans 18 amino acids. This chain's CDR3 is CASSEAQWVGSSGNTIYF. The CDR3 nucleotides read TGTGCCAGCAGTGAAGCGCAGTGGGTGGGGAGCTCTGGAAACACCATATATTTT.

There are a few counts of this clone. The genes are TRBV11-2 and TRBJ2-7, with 9 bases that match TRBD1. Trimming at V came to 4 bases and at J to 2 bases, leaving 9 bases not matched to a gene. CDR3 length: 16 amino acids. Germline V lookup: CDR1 SGHAT, CDR2 FQNNGV. The CDR3 DNA sequence: TGTGCCAGCAGCTCCCCCGGGACAGGGTTAACCTACGAGCAGTACTTC. Translated: CASSSPGTGLTYEQYF.

V gene TRBV2 combines with J gene TRBJ1-1, with D maybe TRBD1 (6 bases). CDR1 is SNHLY, CDR2 FYNNEI, per germline. The CDR3 contains 13 residues. Trimming removed 6 bases at V and 2 bases at J, with 10 bases between. The CDR3 is CASRRQANTEAFF. The CDR3 DNA reads TGTGCCAGCAGACGACAGGCCAACACTGAAGCTTTCTTT. The variable domain in full, completed from reference TRBV2 and TRBJ1-1, reads EPEVTQTPSHQVTQMGQEVILRCVPISNHLYFYWYRQILGQKVEFLVSFYNNEISEKSEIFDDQFSVERPDGSNFTLKIRSTKLEDSAMYFCASRRQANTEAFFGQGTRLTVV.

CDR3: CASSESGHISEAFF. Written as DNA, the CDR3 is TGTGCCAGCAGTGAATCGGGACATATCTCTGAAGCTTTCTTT. The chain uses TRBV25-1 and TRBJ1-1; D perhaps matches TRBD1 (6 bases). With 1 base removed from V and 6 bases from J, the gap between germline ends came to 12 bases. CDR3 length equals 14 residues. Looked up from germline, CDR1 is MGHDK and CDR2 is SYGVNS. The full variable domain, rest sourced from reference TRBV25-1 and TRBJ1-1, is EADIYQTPRYLVIGTGKKITLECSQTMGHDKMYWYQQDPGMELHLIHYSYGVNSTEKGDLSSESTVSRIRTEHFPLTLESARPSHTSQYLCASSESGHISEAFFGQGTRLTVV.